The rows below give T cell receptor beta chains drawn from one sample of a study of T cells in localized non-small cell lung cancer. The table came from immunoSEQ multiplex PCR; TCRdb's copy has only in-frame clones and leaves some out. Of around 41,000 clones listed, 90% to 95% are singletons. Material: PBMCs, obtained before any cancer treatment. All receptors derive from a woman aged 35-75 years with stage II lung adenocarcinoma. Each CDR3 is given with its conserved first and last residue. D genes are given only for firm matches. The size entry is marked missing in some rows and otherwise reads once, few, many or a size class.

>TRBJ2-1|NA|TRBD1|TRBV9
CASRGQLSDEQFF
TGTGCCAGCAGGGGACAGCTAAGTGATGAGCAGTTCTTC
>TRBJ1-5|NA|NA|TRBV28
CASSRPDGNQPQHF
TGTGCCAGCAGTCGGCCTGATGGCAATCAGCCCCAGCATTTT
>TRBJ2-7|NA|NA|TRBV2
CASKLYEQYF
TGTGCCAGCAAACTCTACGAGCAGTACTTC
>TRBJ2-3|once|NA|TRBV5-1
CASSLDGQSSTDTQYF
TGCGCCAGCAGCTTGGATGGGCAGTCAAGCACAGATACGCAGTATTTT
>TRBJ2-7|NA|NA|TRBV28
CASRRGQATYEQYF
TGTGCCAGCAGGCGTGGGCAGGCCACCTACGAGCAGTACTTC
>TRBJ2-7|once|TRBD2|TRBV18
CASSSRRRTSGIYEQYF
TGTGCCAGCTCATCCAGGCGACGGACTAGCGGTATTTACGAGCAGTACTTC
>TRBJ1-5|NA|NA|TRBV5-1
CASSLRGASNQPQHF
TGCGCCAGCAGCTTGCGGGGGGCCAGCAATCAGCCCCAGCATTTT
>TRBJ1-1|NA|NA|TRBV14
CASSQFKAGDTEAFF
TGTGCCAGCAGCCAATTCAAGGCCGGGGACACTGAAGCTTTCTTT
>TRBJ2-7|NA|TRBD1|TRBV6-5
CASSSPGQGSYEQYF
TGTGCCAGCAGTTCCCCGGGACAGGGTTCCTACGAGCAGTACTTC
>TRBJ1-1|NA|NA|TRBV6-5
CASSRATEGAFF
TGTGCCAGCAGTCGAGCCACAGAGGGGGCTTTCTTT
>TRBJ2-3|NA|NA|TRBV19
CASSMQVMDTQYF
TGTGCCAGTAGTATGCAGGTCATGGATACGCAGTATTTT
>TRBJ2-1|once|NA|TRBV28
CASSQPQGSYNEQFF
TGTGCCAGCAGTCAGCCACAGGGTTCCTACAATGAGCAGTTCTTC
>TRBJ2-7|once|NA|TRBV5-1
CASSLGPGNGEQYF
TGCGCCAGCAGCTTGGGCCCCGGGAACGGCGAGCAGTACTTC
>TRBJ2-3|NA|NA|TRBV5-5
CASSLGSMDTQYF
TGTGCCAGCAGCTTGGGGTCGATGGATACGCAGTATTTT
>TRBJ2-1|once|TRBD2|TRBV9
CASSFGTSGYNEQFF
TGTGCCAGCAGCTTCGGGACTAGCGGTTACAATGAGCAGTTCTTC
>TRBJ1-1|NA|TRBD1|TRBV28
CASRSGQGPYEAFF
TGTGCCAGCAGATCTGGACAGGGACCGTATGAAGCTTTCTTT
>TRBJ2-1|NA|NA|TRBV28
CASSPAPTHNEQFF
TGTGCCAGCAGCCCCGCCCCCACACACAATGAGCAGTTCTTC
>TRBJ1-3|NA|NA|TRBV5-4
CASSPDLSSGNTIYF
TGTGCCAGCAGCCCTGACCTAAGCTCTGGAAACACCATATATTTT
>TRBJ2-2|NA|NA|TRBV6-5
CASSYSRDTGELFF
TGTGCCAGCAGTTACTCTAGAGACACCGGGGAGCTGTTTTTT
>TRBJ1-5|NA|NA|TRBV5-8
CASSLYRASQPQHF
TGTGCCAGCAGCTTGTACAGGGCGAGTCAACCCCAGCATTTT
>TRBJ1-1|NA|NA|TRBV6-1
CASSEEGGWSLGEAFF
TGTGCCAGCAGTGAGGAGGGAGGTTGGTCACTTGGTGAAGCTTTCTTT
>TRBJ2-2|NA|TRBD2|TRBV5-1
CASSGGIAGITGELFF
TGCGCCAGCAGCGGGGGAATAGCGGGGATCACCGGGGAGCTGTTTTTT
>TRBJ2-2|NA|NA|TRBV5-1
CASSLDAGTGELFF
TGCGCCAGCAGCTTGGATGCGGGCACCGGGGAGCTGTTTTTT
>TRBJ1-4|NA|TRBD1|TRBV28
CASTGQGAPNEKLFF
TGTGCCAGCACGGGACAGGGGGCTCCTAATGAAAAACTGTTTTTT
>TRBJ2-7|NA|NA|TRBV7-9
CASSLGTASTYEQYF
TGTGCCAGCAGCCTAGGGACGGCTAGTACCTACGAGCAGTACTTC
>TRBJ2-1|NA|NA|TRBV6-1
CASSEGGYNEQFF
TGTGCCAGCAGTGAGGGCGGATACAATGAGCAGTTCTTC
>TRBJ1-4|once|TRBD1|TRBV6-6
CASGRTGGFTNEKLFF
TGTGCCAGCGGACGGACAGGGGGCTTCACTAATGAAAAACTGTTTTTT
>TRBJ2-7|NA|TRBD2|TRBV28
CASSFPTKTSGRALEQYF
TGTGCCAGCAGTTTTCCCACTAAAACTAGCGGGAGGGCCCTCGAGCAGTACTTC
>TRBJ1-4|NA|TRBD1|TRBV29-1
CSVDDRGGLTGNEKLFF
TGCAGCGTTGATGACAGGGGGGGTCTAACTGGTAATGAAAAACTGTTTTTT
>TRBJ2-3|NA|TRBD2|TRBV10-1
CASSGAGLTDTQYF
TGCGCCAGCAGTGGAGCGGGGCTTACAGATACGCAGTATTTT
>TRBJ2-7|NA|NA|TRBV2
CASSVGSLGEQYF
TGTGCCAGCAGTGTGGGCAGCCTCGGCGAGCAGTACTTC
>TRBJ2-3|NA|NA|TRBV15
CATSRAQIDTQYF
TGTGCCACCAGCAGAGCTCAGATAGATACGCAGTATTTT
>TRBJ1-6|NA|TRBD1|TRBV19
CASTGQGEGNSPLHF
TGTGCCAGTACGGGACAGGGGGAGGGTAATTCACCCCTCCACTTT
>TRBJ1-2|NA|NA|TRBV5-1
CASSLDQGGYGYTF
TGCGCCAGCAGCTTGGATCAGGGCGGGTATGGCTACACCTTC
>TRBJ1-1|NA|NA|TRBV19
CASSTRGQNTEAFF
TGTGCCAGTAGTACTCGGGGACAGAACACTGAAGCTTTCTTT
>TRBJ1-1|NA|TRBD1|TRBV18
CASSATGENTEAFF
TGTGCCAGCTCGGCAACAGGGGAGAACACTGAAGCTTTCTTT
>TRBJ2-1|NA|TRBD2|TRBV5-4
CASRSASGRAENEQFF
TGTGCCAGCAGATCGGCTAGCGGGAGGGCCGAGAATGAGCAGTTCTTC
>TRBJ2-7|NA|NA|TRBV14
CASSQESGKIGRSLYEQYF
TGTGCCAGCAGCCAAGAATCCGGAAAAATTGGGCGTTCCCTCTACGAGCAGTACTTC
>TRBJ2-2|NA|TRBD2|TRBV19
CASSIGGFGLAGGSTGELFF
TGTGCCAGTAGTATTGGGGGGTTCGGACTAGCGGGAGGGAGCACCGGGGAGCTGTTTTTT